This passage covers 20 T cell receptor beta chains from one sample sequenced in a study of blood T cell repertoires in COVID-19. Some clones are missing from TCRdb's copy, which holds only in-frame ones; the method was immunoSEQ multiplex PCR. Among some 65,000 clones listed, over 75% were seen once. Material for sequencing was peripheral blood. The receptors stem from a man aged 80 or over with acute or convalescent COVID-19.

The V and J genes are TRBV7-2 and TRBJ2-7, with TRBD2 matching 10 bases. J lost 4 bases, V lost 1 base, and 4 bases had no gene match. The CDR3 extends over 15 amino acids. Germline V gene sequence: CDR1 SGHTA, CDR2 FQGNSA. The CDR3 nucleotides read TGTGCCAGCAGCTTAGAGGCTAGCGGGAGTTACGAGCAGTACTTC. It encodes CASSLEASGSYEQYF.

The DNA of the CDR3 is TGTGCCAGCAGCCGGAGGACAGGGGGGCAGGGTGAAAAACTGTTTTTT. This encodes CASSRRTGGQGEKLFF. This chain connects TRBV3-1 (or the pseudogene TRBV3-2) to TRBJ1-4, with TRBD1 matching 10 bases. This CDR3 is 16 amino acids long. The J segment lost 7 bases and the V segment lost 4 bases, leaving 9 bases of the junction unmatched. Germline V gene data show CDR1 as LGHDT and CDR2 as YNNKEL (reference sequence).

CDR3 sequence: CASSSSGMETQYF. CDR3 coding DNA: TGTGCCAGCAGCTCTAGCGGGATGGAGACCCAGTACTTC. The chain couples TRBV11-2 to TRBJ2-5, with 9 bases fitting TRBD2. The CDR3 is 13 amino acids. CDR1 SGHAT and CDR2 FQNNGV come from the germline V gene. The V gene end was trimmed by 4 bases and the J gene end by 5 bases; junction bases not matched to a gene: 2.

The genes are TRBV9 and TRBJ1-2, with D tentatively TRBD1 (5 bases). The CDR3 sequence is 15 residues long. The V end lost 0 bases, the J end lost 4 bases, and 13 bases lay between the germline ends. Germline loops: CDR1 SGDLS, CDR2 YYNGEE. The CDR3 is CASSVGRGFGYGYTF. CDR3 nucleotide sequence: TGTGCCAGCAGCGTAGGAAGGGGTTTCGGCTATGGCTACACCTTC.

This clone has just a few counts. For the CDR3, the DNA is TGCGCCAGCAGCTTGAAGGGTGGATCTAGCGGGAGTGAGCAGTTCTTC. Protein product: CASSLKGGSSGSEQFF. This rearrangement joins TRBV5-1 to TRBJ2-1; 10 positions agree with TRBD2. This CDR3 is built from 16 residues. CDR1 is SGHRS, CDR2 YFSETQ, per germline. J gave up 9 bases and V 1 base, and 10 bases lay outside the gene matches.

The J gene is TRBJ1-6, the V gene TRBV7-2; TRBD1 is a possible D gene (5 bases). CDR1 is SGHTA and CDR2 is FQGNSA in the germline V gene. This CDR3 is built from 16 residues. V lost 2 bases and J 3 bases, leaving 11 bases between the germline ends. CDR3 DNA: TGTGCCAGCAGCTTAACTGCAGGGAACTATAATTCACCCCTCCACTTT. Its translation: CASSLTAGNYNSPLHF.

The CDR3 DNA is TGCGCCAGCAGCCAACAAGGTCGCAGGGGTGAAAAACTGTTTTTT. The encoded protein is CASSQQGRRGEKLFF. V is TRBV4-3 and J is TRBJ1-4; maybe TRBD1 (6 bases). CDR1 is LGHNA and CDR2 is YSLEER in the germline V gene. The CDR3 runs to 15 residues. Trimming cost V 2 bases and J 7 bases, with 14 bases left between them.

The chain recombines TRBV5-4 with TRBJ1-1, with 7 bases identical to TRBD1. The germline CDR1 and CDR2 sequences are SGHNT and YYREEE (reference sequence). The CDR3 is made up of 14 amino acids. Unmatched junction bases numbered 8, after V lost 2 bases and J lost 7 bases. The DNA for the CDR3 is TGTGCCAGCAGCTTTATCGACAGGGCATTTGAAGCTTTCTTT. Its protein product is CASSFIDRAFEAFF.

J is TRBJ2-2 and V is TRBV6-2 or TRBV6-3; TRBD2 is a possible D gene (5 bases). The V end lost 4 bases, the J end lost 6 bases, and 9 bases lay between the germline ends. The CDR3 covers 13 residues. Germline V gene sequence: CDR1 MNHEY, CDR2 SVGEGT. CDR3 DNA sequence: TGTGCCAGCAGTTCCCTCGGGGCCGGGGAGCTGTTTTTT. Translation: CASSSLGAGELFF.

The chain carries TRBV11-3 and TRBJ1-1, with D hard to call. The germline V and J ends were trimmed by 8 bases and 1 base, with 5 bases remaining between them. The CDR3 extends over 11 amino acids. Germline-derived CDR1 and CDR2 are SGHNT and YENEEA. CDR3 in amino acids: CASAGNTEAFF. CDR3 DNA sequence: TGTGCCAGCGCCGGGAACACTGAAGCTTTCTTT.

This clone was seen only once. The rearrangement uses TRBV6-5 and TRBJ1-1; D remains unclear. This CDR3 comprises 13 residues. Germline V gene lookup returns CDR1 MNHEY and CDR2 SVGAGI. With 6 bases removed from V and 0 bases from J, the gap between germline ends came to 8 bases. CDR3 nucleotide sequence: TGTGCCAGCAGCCCAGCGGTGAACACTGAAGCTTTCTTT. Translating gives CASSPAVNTEAFF.

This chain links TRBV30 with TRBJ1-4, with D unclear. Germline V lookup: CDR1 GTSNPN, CDR2 SVGIG (reference sequence). Deletions cut 0 bases from V and 7 bases from J, with 3 bases between. The CDR3 loop spans 11 amino acids. CDR3 sequence reads: CAWSVLEKLFF. In nucleotides, the CDR3 is TGTGCCTGGAGTGTACTTGAAAAACTGTTTTTT.

The V call is TRBV19, the J call TRBJ2-4; D not resolved. The V gene's germline CDR1 is LNHDA and CDR2 SQIVND (reference sequence). V was trimmed by 3 bases and J by 4 bases, leaving 16 bases between them. This CDR3 spans 16 amino acids. The CDR3 loop reads CASSITHSPPKNIQYF. The DNA of the CDR3 is TGTGCCAGTAGTATTACCCATAGCCCCCCTAAAAACATTCAGTACTTC.

This chain links TRBV27 with TRBJ2-7, with 7 positions matching TRBD1. V trimming: 5 bases; J trimming: 3 bases; junction bases outside the gene matches: 7. Germline CDR1 reads MNHEY; CDR2 reads SMNVEV (reference sequence). The CDR3 is made up of 14 amino acids. The CDR3 region is CASSTYRGSYEQYF. The CDR3 DNA reads as TGTGCCAGCAGTACCTACAGGGGTAGCTACGAGCAGTACTTC.

The chain joins TRBV5-1 to TRBJ1-1, with 8 bases lining up with TRBD1. With V trimmed by 4 bases and J by 8 bases, 16 bases remained unmatched. Germline V CDR1 and CDR2: SGHRS, YFSETQ. This CDR3 has 16 residues. As DNA, the CDR3 is TGCGCCAGCAGCCCACGTGGGGCAGGGGGCGCGTTAGAAGCTTTCTTT. It codes for CASSPRGAGGALEAFF.

This clone was found once. The V and J genes are TRBV9 and TRBJ2-1; 8 bases map to TRBD2. The CDR3 runs to 15 residues. With 7 bases clipped from V and 0 bases from J, the junction kept 6 bases outside the gene matches. Per the germline V gene, CDR1 is SGDLS and CDR2 is YYNGEE. CDR3 in amino acids: CASGGGRSSYNEQFF. The CDR3 DNA reads TGTGCCAGCGGCGGCGGGAGGAGCTCCTACAATGAGCAGTTCTTC.

This clone was seen only a few times. The rearrangement joins TRBV3-1 (or the pseudogene TRBV3-2) to TRBJ1-1; 8 nucleotides agree with TRBD1. V dropped 0 bases and J dropped 6; count of bases not matched to a gene: 6. This CDR3 is 15 amino acids long. Germline V lookup: CDR1 LGHDT, CDR2 YNNKEL (reference sequence). The CDR3 protein is CASSQDRGRRAEAFF. The DNA of the CDR3 is TGTGCCAGCAGCCAAGACAGGGGGCGGAGGGCTGAAGCTTTCTTT.

The chain carries TRBV6-2 or TRBV6-3 and TRBJ1-1, with no clear D. Trimming took off 0 bases at V and 1 base at J, with 21 bases between the two ends. Germline loops: CDR1 MNHEY, CDR2 SVGEGT. CDR3 size: 19 residues. CDR3 sequence: CASSYSEGGLKIPNTEAFF. CDR3 DNA: TGTGCCAGCAGTTACTCTGAAGGCGGGCTGAAAATTCCGAACACTGAAGCTTTCTTT.

This clone was seen a few times. The genes are TRBV5-5 and TRBJ1-2, with a weak D call TRBD1 (6 bases). The germline gives CDR1 SGHKS, CDR2 YYEKEE (reference sequence). CDR3 size: 13 residues. Deletions cut 4 bases from V and 4 bases from J, with 11 bases between. For the CDR3, the DNA is TGTGCCAGCAGCCTAACAGGGTCCTATGGCTACACCTTC. Translated, it gives CASSLTGSYGYTF. Combining the CDR3 with reference TRBV5-5 and TRBJ1-2 gives the whole variable domain DAGVTQSPTHLIKTRGQQVTLRCSPISGHKSVSWYQQVLGQGPQFIFQYYEKEERGRGNFPDRFSARQFPNYSSELNVNALLLGDSALYLCASSLTGSYGYTFGSGTRLTVV.

V is TRBV7-8 and J is TRBJ1-5; possible D gene TRBD1, 6 bases. The CDR3 has 15 residues. Germline values: CDR1 SGHVS, CDR2 FQNEAQ. V lost 6 bases, J lost 5 bases, and 17 bases lay in between. CDR3 region: CASSSREGGHQPQHF. DNA of the CDR3: TGTGCCAGCAGTTCTAGAGAGGGGGGGCATCAGCCCCAGCATTTT.